Presented here are 14 T cell receptor beta chains from one specimen sequenced in a study of blood T cell repertoires in COVID-19. Sequenced by immunoSEQ multiplex PCR; TCRdb stores in-frame clones only, minus some. This repertoire shows hundreds of thousands of clones, about 88% found once; its top ten account for 1.4%. Sequencing was carried out using PBMCs or T cells enriched from blood (not recorded which). The receptors stem from a woman under 30 who had been exposed to COVID-19.

The V gene is TRBV5-1, the J gene TRBJ2-7; 11 bases match TRBD2. CDR1 is SGHRS and CDR2 is YFSETQ in the germline V gene. Trimming removed 0 bases from V and 1 base from J; junction bases left unmatched: 6. The CDR3 loop spans 17 amino acids. The CDR3 region has the DNA TGCGCCAGCAGCTTGGGTAGCGGGGGGGCTTTTTCCTACGAGCAGTACTTC. Translating gives CASSLGSGGAFSYEQYF.

V usage is TRBV5-1 and J usage is TRBJ2-1; tentative D call: TRBD2 (5 bases). Germline loops: CDR1 SGHRS, CDR2 YFSETQ. V lost 0 bases, J lost 5 bases, and 12 bases lay in between. CDR3 length: 15 amino acids. Written as DNA, the CDR3 is TGCGCCAGCAGCTTGGGAGGGCCACCTGACAATGAGCAGTTCTTC. Its translation is CASSLGGPPDNEQFF.

This chain connects TRBV7-8 to TRBJ1-5; no definite D call. Per the germline V gene, CDR1 is SGHVS and CDR2 is FQNEAQ. Trimming took off 1 base at V and 0 bases at J, with 7 bases between the two ends. This CDR3 is built from 15 residues. The CDR3 sequence: CASSLGAGSNQPQHF. The DNA for the CDR3 is TGTGCCAGCAGCTTAGGAGCTGGTAGCAATCAGCCCCAGCATTTT. The full variable domain, with the rest looked up from reference TRBV7-8 and TRBJ1-5, is GAGVSQSPRYKVAKRGQDVALRCDPISGHVSLFWYQQALGQGPEFLTYFQNEAQLDKSGLPSDRFFAERPEGSVSTLKIQRTQQEDSAVYLCASSLGAGSNQPQHFGDGTRLSIL.

V gene TRBV4-1 combines with J gene TRBJ2-1; no reliable D call. The CDR3 covers 16 residues. Per the germline V gene, CDR1 is MGHRA and CDR2 is YSYEKL. Trimming removed 1 base at V and 0 bases at J, with 10 bases between. CDR3 sequence: CASSQVGSPSYNEQFF. In nucleotides, the CDR3 is TGCGCCAGCAGCCAAGTGGGCAGTCCCTCCTACAATGAGCAGTTCTTC.

This chain links TRBV9 with TRBJ2-1, with 9 bases aligning to TRBD2. CDR3 length: 15 amino acids. Germline V CDR1 and CDR2: SGDLS, YYNGEE. V shed 0 bases, J shed 4 bases, and the junction held 2 bases outside the gene matches. The CDR3 reads CASSVVAGGYNEQFF. The CDR3 bases are TGTGCCAGCAGCGTAGTGGCGGGAGGGTACAATGAGCAGTTCTTC.

A single count supports this clone. This chain's CDR3 is CASRLALTSGSYEQYF. The CDR3 DNA reads as TGTGCCAGCAGGCTAGCTCTGACTAGCGGGAGTTACGAGCAGTACTTC. This chain joins TRBV27 and TRBJ2-7; 12 bases fit TRBD2. Per the germline V gene, CDR1 is MNHEY and CDR2 is SMNVEV (reference sequence). V lost 6 bases and J lost 4; bases outside the gene matches: 10. The length of the CDR3 is 16 residues.

The chain uses TRBV28 and TRBJ2-5; D remains unclear. Germline CDR1 and CDR2: MDHEN and SYDVKM. The germline V and J ends were trimmed by 3 bases and 5 bases, with 4 bases remaining between them. This CDR3 is 11 amino acids long. The CDR3 coding sequence is TGTGCCAGCAGTTTCACTGAGACCCAGTACTTC. Translation: CASSFTETQYF.

This sequence joins TRBV30 and TRBJ1-3; the D gene is possibly TRBD1 (5 bases). Germline CDR1 reads GTSNPN; CDR2 reads SVGIG (reference sequence). Trimming took 1 base from V and 0 from J, leaving 19 bases between them. This CDR3 has 18 residues. Written as DNA, the CDR3 is TGTGCCTGGAGTGACCCTGGAGGGCCGACAGTCTCTGGAAACACCATATATTTT. It yields the protein CAWSDPGGPTVSGNTIYF.

V usage is TRBV10-2 and J usage is TRBJ1-6; tentatively, D is TRBD1 (6 bases). The CDR3 sequence is 16 residues long. Trimming cost V 3 bases and J 4 bases, with 13 bases left between them. Germline V CDR1 and CDR2: WSHSY, SAAADI. CDR3 sequence: CASSDWQGNYNSPLHF. The CDR3 coding sequence is TGCGCCAGCAGTGACTGGCAGGGGAATTATAATTCACCCCTCCACTTT.

The chain combines TRBV7-6 with TRBJ2-7; the D gene is possibly TRBD2 (5 bases). CDR3 size: 14 residues. V lost 2 bases and J lost 3, with 11 bases in between. Looked up from germline, CDR1 is SGHVS and CDR2 is FNYEAQ. The CDR3 nucleotides read TGTGCCAGCAGCTTACAAGTCGGACTCTACGAGCAGTACTTC. The encoded protein is CASSLQVGLYEQYF.

The chain recombines TRBV25-1 with TRBJ2-7; possibly TRBD2 for D (5 bases). Germline V gene data show CDR1 as MGHDK and CDR2 as SYGVNS. V lost 2 bases and J 2 bases, leaving 13 bases between the germline ends. The CDR3 consists of 15 residues. DNA of the CDR3: TGTGCCAGCAGTGAAACCTGGACGGGAACCTACGAGCAGTACTTC. Protein product: CASSETWTGTYEQYF.

The chain carries TRBV4-2 and TRBJ1-2; a weak D match, TRBD1 (5 bases). Trimming stripped 1 base from V and 10 bases from J, with 10 bases between. The CDR3 spans 12 residues. CDR1 is LGHNA and CDR2 is YNFKEQ in the germline V gene. The CDR3 sequence: CASSQGDYIYTF. CDR3 nucleotides: TGTGCCAGCAGCCAAGGGGACTACATCTACACCTTC.

The rearrangement links TRBV7-9 to TRBJ2-7, with D tentatively TRBD2 (6 bases). Germline values: CDR1 SEHNR, CDR2 FQNEAQ (reference sequence). With 0 bases removed from V and 0 bases from J, the gap between germline ends came to 12 bases. This CDR3 has 16 residues. Here the CDR3 reads CASSLARGTRSYEQYF. The CDR3 bases are TGTGCCAGCAGCTTAGCGCGCGGGACCCGCTCCTACGAGCAGTACTTC.

The chain links TRBV3-1 (or the pseudogene TRBV3-2) to TRBJ2-1; TRBD1 matches 7 bases. The length of the CDR3 is 13 residues. Germline V gives CDR1 LGHDT, CDR2 YNNKEL (reference sequence). The V segment lost 4 bases and the J segment 12 bases; nucleotides outside the gene matches: 9. The CDR3 reads CASSPHGQVGQFF. Here the CDR3 DNA reads TGTGCCAGCAGCCCCCATGGACAGGTCGGGCAGTTCTTC.